This T cell receptor beta chain was captured by sequencing in a study of blood T cells in healthy people across ages. Then a second PCR, running roughly 7 to 11 cycles, was carried out with a sample-barcoded 5' primer and a J-beta primer mix. The authors tagged each cDNA molecule using a template-switch adaptor with 12 random nucleotides. MiXCR, applied by TCRdb to the 5' RACE reads, yields one record per CDR3 protein. The sample yields approximately 1.5 million distinct CDR3 sequences, about 31% seen once. RNA extraction gave at least 5.5 micrograms of total RNA per sample. The table lists this clonotype with a few counts. Sequencing used blood. The receptor was isolated from a woman aged 25 to 39 in good health.

The CDR3 region is CASSPSITDTQYF. CDR3 nucleotides: TGTGCCAGCTCACCTTCTATCACAGATACGCAGTATTTT. The genes are TRBV18 and TRBJ2-3, with no clear D. This CDR3 spans 13 amino acids. Germline assignment: CDR1 KGHSH and CDR2 LQKENI. V was clipped by 3 bases and J by 2 bases, with 6 bases between them.